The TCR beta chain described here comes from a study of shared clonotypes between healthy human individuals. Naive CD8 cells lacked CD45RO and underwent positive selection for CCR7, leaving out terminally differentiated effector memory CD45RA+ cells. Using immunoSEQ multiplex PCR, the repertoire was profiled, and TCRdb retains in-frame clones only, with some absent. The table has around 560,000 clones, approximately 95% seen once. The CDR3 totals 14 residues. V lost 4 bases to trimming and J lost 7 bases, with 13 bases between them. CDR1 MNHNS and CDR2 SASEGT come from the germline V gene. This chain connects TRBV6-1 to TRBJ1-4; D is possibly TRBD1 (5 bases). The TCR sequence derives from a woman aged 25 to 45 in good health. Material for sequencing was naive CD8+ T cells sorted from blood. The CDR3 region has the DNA TGTGCCAGCAGTGGGTATAGGGACGGTGAAAAACTGTTTTTT. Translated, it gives CASSGYRDGEKLFF.